This TCR beta chain was recorded in a study of HIV-infected patients and healthy controls. MiXCR was run by TCRdb on the 5' RACE reads, yielding one entry per CDR3 protein. The table shows some 17,000 distinct CDR3 sequences, with roughly 17% occurring only once. The clonotype comes from a human donor in good health. Sequenced sample: CD8+ T cells from blood.

The CDR3 loop reads CASGAGRWGIPSTDTQYF. The DNA of the CDR3 is TGTGCCAGCGGGGCCGGTAGATGGGGGATACCTAGCACAGATACGCAGTATTTT. This rearrangement joins TRBV13 to TRBJ2-3, with D perhaps matching TRBD1 or TRBD2 (5 bases each). V lost 8 bases, J lost 0 bases, and 24 bases lay in between. The CDR3 consists of 18 residues. Germline loops: CDR1 PRHDT, CDR2 FYEKMQ (reference sequence).